This T cell receptor (beta chain) stems from a study of T cell responses to AZD1222 COVID-19 vaccine. The data were produced by immunoSEQ multiplex PCR, yet TCRdb's version contains in-frame clones alone and is incomplete. The repertoire includes around 100,000 clones, 86% of them detected once, and approximately 3% sits in the top ten. This CDR3 has 16 residues. Trimming removed 1 base from V and 2 bases from J; junction bases left unmatched: 5. From germline, CDR1 is SGHTA and CDR2 FQGNSA. The V and J genes are TRBV7-2 and TRBJ1-3; 7 nucleotides match TRBD1. The receptor was isolated from an adult who received the MenACWY meningococcal vaccine as a control. The source was peripheral blood, collected 28 days after the second dose of the MenACWY control vaccine. The chain's CDR3 is CASSLVGQRAGNTIYF. CDR3 coding DNA: TGTGCCAGCAGCTTAGTGGGACAGAGAGCTGGAAACACCATATATTTT.